This T cell receptor (beta chain) was retrieved from a study of metastatic and nonmetastatic thyroid tumors (dated by TCRdb to about 2020). With respect to the entire study: Repertoires from peripheral blood and from tumor or nodule tissue samples of malignant and benign thyroid patients were compared.

The CDR3 covers 15 residues, taking in both the cysteine and the phenylalanine. This entry keeps only the CDR3 DNA: 45 bases, framed from base 1. CDR1 and CDR2 are read off the germline V gene as SGHAT and FQNNGV. Trimming costs V 5 bases and J 5 bases, and their ends lie 18 bases apart. Worth noting for this clone: The specificity of this receptor is unknown. A much larger clone sits a single nucleotide away, making a read error possible. Within the sample, other DNA sequences also encode this same CDR3.

Before undergoing thyroid surgery, none of the patients had been given any kind of treatment. Patient clinical samples collected from the early 2010s to the late 2010s were retrospectively analysed using T-cell receptor beta sequencing. The library was produced with PCR. Sequencing was performed on an Illumina HiSeq 4000. High-throughput sequencing was used to profile the CDR3 region of the TCR beta-chain in every patient. Processing in the source paper ran as follows. A classifier to discriminate distant-metastatic papillary thyroid cancer patients was built from CDR3 differences across clinicopathological groups. The Shannon index was used to assess repertoire diversity, and the Morisita-Horn index was used to assess tumor-blood repertoire similarity. TCRdb trimmed the raw reads at Q25, called clones with MiXCR and kept productive beta chains. The V and J calls were determined by TCRdb, not by the authors. The table for this sample lists around 30,000 clones; 15% to 20% of them were counted only once. About 5% of the sample is in the top ten clones.

Summary of the overall study and its limitations: In both blood and tumor samples, TCR beta diversity was reported to be significantly higher in malignant tumors than in benign nodules.

This sequence was found in a female donor with papillary thyroid cancer or a benign thyroid nodule (not recorded which). Some clones in this sample may be carry-over from other donors' samples. Sequencing used blood. The chain is assembled from TRBV11-2 and TRBJ2-5; 7 matching bases give a weak D call of TRBD2. The nucleotides are TGTGCCAGCAGCGACTACGGGGGGCCCTCCGAGACCCAGTACTTC. Its translation reads: CASSDYGGPSETQYF.